This passage covers 15 T cell receptor beta chains from one sample sequenced in a study of blood T cell repertoires in COVID-19. Data came from immunoSEQ multiplex PCR; TCRdb stores just in-frame clones and leaves some out. The table lists about 200,000 clones, 82% of them singletons. What was sequenced was PBMCs or T cells enriched from blood (not recorded which). These receptors were obtained from a woman aged 60-75 years with acute COVID-19.

The chain combines TRBV28 with TRBJ2-7, with D hard to call. Germline-derived CDR1 and CDR2 are MDHEN and SYDVKM. CDR3 length: 12 amino acids. Trimming stripped 6 bases from V and 2 bases from J, with 8 bases between. CDR3 sequence (DNA): TGTGCCAGCAGAGGCGGAGCCTACGAGCAGTACGTC. Translation: CASRGGAYEQYV.

The CDR3, as DNA: TGTGCCAGCAGTTCACTCTCGACAGACGAGCAGTACGTC. Encoded protein: CASSSLSTDEQYV. The chain links TRBV28 to TRBJ2-7; possibly TRBD1 for D (5 bases). CDR3 length: 13 amino acids. Germline values: CDR1 MDHEN, CDR2 SYDVKM. The V and J ends lost 4 bases and 5 bases respectively, with 12 bases between them.

The chain has TRBV27 and TRBJ1-2; D possibly corresponds to TRBD1 (6 bases). The CDR3 sequence is 14 residues long. V was clipped by 0 bases and J by 8 bases, with 13 bases between them. Germline-derived CDR1 and CDR2 are MNHEY and SMNVEV (reference sequence). The CDR3 is CASSLSTGSGGYTF. The CDR3 nucleotides read TGTGCCAGCAGTTTATCTACAGGGTCAGGGGGCTACACCTTC.

This clone was detected a few times. This chain connects TRBV5-4 to TRBJ1-1; D is unclear. This CDR3 region has 13 residues. Germline values: CDR1 SGHNT, CDR2 YYREEE (reference sequence). V lost 3 bases, J lost 7 bases, and 13 bases lay in between. The CDR3 reads CASSSAGRGEAFF. CDR3 coding DNA: TGTGCCAGCAGCTCGGCGGGAAGAGGTGAAGCTTTCTTT.

The chain carries TRBV9 and TRBJ1-2, with 9 bases fitting TRBD1. This CDR3 has 16 amino acids. Looked up from germline, CDR1 is SGDLS and CDR2 is YYNGEE. J gave up 4 bases and V 3 bases, and 10 bases lay outside the gene matches. The CDR3 reads CASSAVTGTGFYGYTF. The CDR3 bases are TGTGCCAGCAGCGCAGTAACCGGGACAGGGTTCTATGGCTACACCTTC.

CDR3 bases: TGTGCCAGCAGCCTGGGACAGGGTGGTGAGACCCAGTACTTC. Protein product: CASSLGQGGETQYF. The chain is built from TRBV5-5 and TRBJ2-5, with 9 bases aligning to TRBD1. Germline-derived CDR1 and CDR2 are SGHKS and YYEKEE (reference sequence). Trimming at V came to 4 bases and at J to 5 bases, leaving 6 bases not matched to a gene. This CDR3 is 14 amino acids long.

The V gene is TRBV7-2, the J gene TRBJ1-2; D call uncertain. V was trimmed by 2 bases and J by 2 bases, leaving 6 bases between them. CDR3 length: 13 residues. Germline CDR1 SGHTA, CDR2 FQGNSA. The CDR3 nucleotides read TGTGCCAGCAGCTTAACAGCCAACTATGGCTACACCTTC. It translates to CASSLTANYGYTF.

The V and J genes are TRBV5-5 and TRBJ1-5; D might be TRBD1 (5 bases). CDR1 and CDR2 (germline): SGHKS, YYEKEE (reference sequence). Trimming stripped 3 bases from V and 0 bases from J, with 10 bases between. The CDR3 has 15 amino acids. The CDR3 DNA is TGTGCCAGCAGCTCGTACGGGGGTAGCAATCAGCCCCAGCATTTT. It yields the protein CASSSYGGSNQPQHF.

V is TRBV19 and J is TRBJ1-5, with a tentative D call TRBD1 (5 bases). V lost 8 bases, J lost 8 bases, and 13 bases lay in between. This CDR3 spans 12 amino acids. CDR1 and CDR2 (germline): LNHDA, SQIVND (reference sequence). DNA for the CDR3: TGTGCCAGTGGGGCTGAAGTAGAGCCCCAGCATTTT. Its protein product is CASGAEVEPQHF.

The V gene is TRBV29-1, the J gene TRBJ1-1; no definite D call. The CDR3 sequence is 13 residues long. Germline V gene data show CDR1 as SQVTM and CDR2 as ANQGSEA. V lost 4 bases to trimming and J lost 5 bases, with 14 bases between them. The DNA of the CDR3 is TGCAGCGTTGGTAGGCGGCTGGATACTGAAGCTTTCTTT. Its protein is CSVGRRLDTEAFF.

The V and J genes are TRBV5-1 and TRBJ2-5; D gene uncertain. Germline CDR1 is SGHRS and CDR2 is YFSETQ. CDR3 size: 14 residues. Between the trimmed V and J ends, which lost 1 base and 5 bases, there was a span of 12 bases. CDR3 sequence (DNA): TGCGCCAGCAGCTTGTTTACCTCCGCGGAGACCCAGTACTTC. This translates into CASSLFTSAETQYF. The complete variable domain, with remaining parts taken from reference TRBV5-1 and TRBJ2-5, reads KAGVTQTPRYLIKTRGQQVTLSCSPISGHRSVSWYQQTPGQGLQFLFEYFSETQRNKGNFPGRFSGRQFSNSRSEMNVSTLELGDSALYLCASSLFTSAETQYFGPGTRLLVL.

The CDR3 DNA sequence: TGTGCCAGTAGTATAGTTGGTCCTAGCAGCTGGGAGCAGTTCTTC. Encoded protein: CASSIVGPSSWEQFF. The V call is TRBV19, the J call TRBJ2-1; tentative D call: TRBD2 (5 bases). CDR1 and CDR2 (germline): LNHDA, SQIVND (reference sequence). V was shortened by 1 base and J by 10 bases, with 17 bases between the two germline ends. The CDR3 is 15 residues long.

The chain uses TRBV5-4 and TRBJ1-3; 7 bases match TRBD1. This CDR3 is built from 15 residues. Losses at the gene ends were 4 bases for V and 2 bases for J; bases not matched to a gene: 6. Germline CDR1 reads SGHNT; CDR2 reads YYREEE (reference sequence). The CDR3 coding sequence is TGTGCCAGCAGCCCGGGGACAGCAGCTGGAAACACCATATATTTT. This translates into CASSPGTAAGNTIYF.

The sample holds one count of this clone. The chain carries TRBV5-1 and TRBJ1-6; 7 bases are a match to TRBD1. With 0 bases clipped from V and 7 bases from J, the junction kept 10 bases outside the gene matches. The CDR3 spans 17 residues. Germline V lookup: CDR1 SGHRS, CDR2 YFSETQ. CDR3 coding DNA: TGCGCCAGCAGCTTGGCGGCGAAGGGGGCTCCAAATTCACCCCTCCACTTT. Translating it yields CASSLAAKGAPNSPLHF.

This sequence joins TRBV6-5 and TRBJ2-2, with D perhaps matching TRBD2 (6 bases). The CDR3 is made up of 13 amino acids. The germline CDR1 and CDR2 sequences are MNHEY and SVGAGI. The V gene lost 7 bases and the J gene lost 8 bases, with 14 bases spanning the gap. The CDR3 nucleotides read TGTGCCAGCACCTACGGGCTAGCGGGGGAGCTGTTTTTT. It yields the protein CASTYGLAGELFF.